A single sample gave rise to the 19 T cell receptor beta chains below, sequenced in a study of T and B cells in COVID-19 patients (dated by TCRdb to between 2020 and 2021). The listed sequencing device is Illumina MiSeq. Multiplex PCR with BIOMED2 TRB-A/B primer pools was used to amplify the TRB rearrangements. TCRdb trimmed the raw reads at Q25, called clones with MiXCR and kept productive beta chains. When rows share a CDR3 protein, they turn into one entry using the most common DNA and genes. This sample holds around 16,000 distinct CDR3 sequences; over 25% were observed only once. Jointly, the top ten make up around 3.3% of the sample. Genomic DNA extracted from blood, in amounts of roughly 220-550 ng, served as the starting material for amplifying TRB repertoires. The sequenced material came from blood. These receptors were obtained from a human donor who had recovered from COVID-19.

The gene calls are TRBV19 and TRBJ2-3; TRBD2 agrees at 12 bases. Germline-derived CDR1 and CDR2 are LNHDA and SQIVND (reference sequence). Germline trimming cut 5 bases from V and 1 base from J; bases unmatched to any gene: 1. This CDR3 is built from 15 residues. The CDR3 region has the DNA TGTGCCAGTAGTTCTAGCGGGGGGGGCACAGATACGCAGTATTTT. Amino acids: CASSSSGGGTDTQYF.

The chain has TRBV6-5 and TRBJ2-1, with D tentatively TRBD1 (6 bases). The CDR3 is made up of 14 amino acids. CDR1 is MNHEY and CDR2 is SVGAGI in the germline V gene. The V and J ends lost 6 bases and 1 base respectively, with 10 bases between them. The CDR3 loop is CASSLDSSYNEQFF. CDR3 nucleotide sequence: TGTGCCAGCAGCCTGGACAGTTCCTACAATGAGCAGTTCTTC.

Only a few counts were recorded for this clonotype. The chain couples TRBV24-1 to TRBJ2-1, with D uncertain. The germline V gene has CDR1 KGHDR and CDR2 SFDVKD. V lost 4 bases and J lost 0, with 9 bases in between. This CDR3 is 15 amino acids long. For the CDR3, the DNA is TGTGCCACCAGTGACGGCTCGAGCTCCTACAATGAGCAGTTCTTC. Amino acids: CATSDGSSSYNEQFF.

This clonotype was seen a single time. The CDR3 sequence is CSARDLAGGRDTQYF. CDR3 nucleotides: TGCAGTGCTAGAGATTTAGCGGGGGGGAGGGATACGCAGTATTTT. The V call is TRBV20-1, the J call TRBJ2-3; TRBD2 aligns across 11 bases. V dropped 0 bases and J dropped 6; count of bases not matched to a gene: 5. Germline loops: CDR1 DFQATT, CDR2 SNEGSKA (reference sequence). CDR3 length: 15 amino acids.

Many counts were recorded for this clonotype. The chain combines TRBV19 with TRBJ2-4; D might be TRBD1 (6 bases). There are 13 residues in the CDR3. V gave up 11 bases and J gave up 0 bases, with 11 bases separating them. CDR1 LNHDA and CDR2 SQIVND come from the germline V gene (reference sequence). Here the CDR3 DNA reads TGTGCCGCCCTGGACAGAGCCAAAAACATTCAGTACTTC. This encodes CAALDRAKNIQYF.

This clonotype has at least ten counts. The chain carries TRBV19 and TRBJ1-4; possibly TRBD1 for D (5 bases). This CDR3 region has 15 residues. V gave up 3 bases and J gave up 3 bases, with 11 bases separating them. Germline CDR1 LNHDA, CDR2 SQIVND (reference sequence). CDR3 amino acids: CASSIDRGSNEKLFF. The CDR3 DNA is TGTGCCAGTAGTATTGATCGGGGGTCTAATGAAAAACTGTTTTTT.

The CDR3 DNA follows: TGTGCCACCAGTGAAAGCGGGGCACCCACAGATACGCAGTATTTT. Translating gives CATSESGAPTDTQYF. This rearrangement joins TRBV24-1 to TRBJ2-3; 7 nucleotides agree with TRBD2. In germline, CDR1 is KGHDR, CDR2 SFDVKD. Trimming cost V 4 bases and J 2 bases; bases outside gene matches: 5. The CDR3 has 15 residues.

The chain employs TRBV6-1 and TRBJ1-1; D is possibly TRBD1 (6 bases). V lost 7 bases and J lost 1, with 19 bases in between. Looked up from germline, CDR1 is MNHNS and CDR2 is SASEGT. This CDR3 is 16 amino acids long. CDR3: CASTKLGQTGNTEAFF. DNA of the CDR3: TGTGCCAGCACCAAACTCGGCCAGACAGGGAACACTGAAGCTTTCTTT.

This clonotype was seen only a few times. The CDR3 here is CASSMGGIQPQHF. The CDR3 coding sequence is TGTGCCAGTAGTATGGGGGGGATACAGCCCCAGCATTTT. The chain recombines TRBV19 with TRBJ1-5, with a possible D match to TRBD1 (5 bases). The germline CDR1 and CDR2 sequences are LNHDA and SQIVND (reference sequence). The CDR3 is 13 residues long. V was shortened by 3 bases and J by 7 bases, with 10 bases between the two germline ends.

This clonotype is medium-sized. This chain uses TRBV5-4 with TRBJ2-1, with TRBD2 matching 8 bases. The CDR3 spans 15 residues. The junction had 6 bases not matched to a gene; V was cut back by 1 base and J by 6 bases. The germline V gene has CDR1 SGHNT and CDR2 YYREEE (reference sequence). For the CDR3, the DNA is TGTGCCAGCAGCTTGCACGGGGGGGCCCTCAATGAGCAGTTCTTC. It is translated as CASSLHGGALNEQFF. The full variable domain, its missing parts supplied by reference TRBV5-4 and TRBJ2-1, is ETGVTQSPTHLIKTRGQQVTLRCSSQSGHNTVSWYQQALGQGPQFIFQYYREEENGRGNFPPRFSGLQFPNYSSELNVNALELDDSALYLCASSLHGGALNEQFFGPGTRLTVL.

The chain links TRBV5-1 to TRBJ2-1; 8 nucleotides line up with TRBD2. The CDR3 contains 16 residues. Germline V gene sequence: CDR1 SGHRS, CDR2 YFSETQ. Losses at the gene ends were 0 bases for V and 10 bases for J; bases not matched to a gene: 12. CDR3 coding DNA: TGCGCCAGCAGCTTGGTGATATCGGGGGGGGGGGGGGAGCAGTTCTTC. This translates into CASSLVISGGGGEQFF.

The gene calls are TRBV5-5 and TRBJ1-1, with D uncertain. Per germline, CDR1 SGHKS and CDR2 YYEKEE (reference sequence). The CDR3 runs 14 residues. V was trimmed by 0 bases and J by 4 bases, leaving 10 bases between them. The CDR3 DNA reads TGTGCCAGCAGCTTGGTCGGACGGTCCACTGAAGCTTTCTTT. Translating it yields CASSLVGRSTEAFF.

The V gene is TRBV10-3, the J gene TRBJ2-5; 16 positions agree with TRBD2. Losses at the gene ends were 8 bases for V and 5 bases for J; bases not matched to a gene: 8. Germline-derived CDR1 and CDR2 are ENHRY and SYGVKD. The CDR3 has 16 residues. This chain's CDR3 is CAIRGTSGGAAETQYF. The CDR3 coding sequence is TGTGCCATCCGGGGGACTAGCGGGGGGGCGGCGGAGACCCAGTACTTC.

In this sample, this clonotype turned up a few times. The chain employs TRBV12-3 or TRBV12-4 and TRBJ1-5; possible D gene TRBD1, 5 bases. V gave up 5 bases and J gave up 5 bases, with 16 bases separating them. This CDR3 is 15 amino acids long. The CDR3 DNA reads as TGTGCCAGCAGTCGCAAGGGGATTGGGCATCAGCCCCAGCATTTT. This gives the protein CASSRKGIGHQPQHF.

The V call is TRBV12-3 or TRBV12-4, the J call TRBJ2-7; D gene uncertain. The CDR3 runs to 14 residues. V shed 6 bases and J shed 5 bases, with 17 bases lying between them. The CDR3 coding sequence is TGTGCCAGCAGCCACAGCGCTACGAAGCACGAGCAGTACTTC. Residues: CASSHSATKHEQYF.

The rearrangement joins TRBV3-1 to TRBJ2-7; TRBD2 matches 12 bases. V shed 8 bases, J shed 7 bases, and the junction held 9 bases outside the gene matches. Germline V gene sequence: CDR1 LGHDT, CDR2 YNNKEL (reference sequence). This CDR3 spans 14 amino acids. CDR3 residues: CASSPGLAGFEQYF. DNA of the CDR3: TGTGCCAGCTCCCCCGGACTAGCGGGGTTTGAGCAGTACTTC.

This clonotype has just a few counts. The CDR3 nucleotides read TGTGCCAGTAGTATGGGTTTAGTAGGGAATGAAGCTTTCTTT. As protein: CASSMGLVGNEAFF. V usage is TRBV19 and J usage is TRBJ1-1; D unclear. The CDR3 contains 14 residues. V dropped 3 bases and J dropped 7 bases, with 15 bases sitting between them. Germline lookup yields CDR1 LNHDA and CDR2 SQIVND (reference sequence).

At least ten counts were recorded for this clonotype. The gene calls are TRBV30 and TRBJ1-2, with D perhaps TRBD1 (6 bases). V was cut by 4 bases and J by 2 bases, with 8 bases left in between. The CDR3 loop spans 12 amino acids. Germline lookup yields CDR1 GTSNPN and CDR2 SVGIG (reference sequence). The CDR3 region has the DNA TGTGCCTGGAAGGGGGGAAACTATGGCTACACCTTC. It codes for CAWKGGNYGYTF.

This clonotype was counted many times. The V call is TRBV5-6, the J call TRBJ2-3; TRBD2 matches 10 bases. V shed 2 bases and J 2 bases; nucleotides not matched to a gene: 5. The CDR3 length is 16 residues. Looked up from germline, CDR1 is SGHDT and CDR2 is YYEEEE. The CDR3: CASSFSSGGLTDTQYF. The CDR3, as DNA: TGTGCCAGCAGCTTCTCTAGCGGGGGCCTCACAGATACGCAGTATTTT.